This T cell receptor beta chain emerged from a study of control samples from healthy donors and cancer patients. Clones were sequenced by immunoSEQ multiplex PCR, and TCRdb holds only the in-frame ones, with some missing. The table lists fewer than 200,000 clones, 88% of them singletons, with under 5% in the top ten. V shed 0 bases and J shed 1 base, with 6 bases lying between them. The CDR3 is made up of 14 amino acids. Germline V gene lookup returns CDR1 LNHNV and CDR2 YYDKDF (reference sequence). This chain connects TRBV15 to TRBJ1-1, with D uncertain. Input material: blood. The clonotype comes from a woman younger than 45 in good health. This CDR3 reads CATSRDGANTEAFF. The CDR3 DNA sequence: TGTGCCACCAGCAGAGACGGAGCGAACACTGAAGCTTTCTTT. The variable domain in full, with the rest retrieved from reference TRBV15 and TRBJ1-1, is DAMVIQNPRYQVTQFGKPVTLSCSQTLNHNVMYWYQQKSSQAPKLLFHYYDKDFNNEADTPDNFQSRRPNTSFCFLDIRSPGLGDTAMYLCATSRDGANTEAFFGQGTRLTVV.